This T cell receptor (beta chain) is from a study of blood T cell repertoires in COVID-19. The data were produced by immunoSEQ multiplex PCR, yet TCRdb's version contains in-frame clones alone and is incomplete. This table holds about 360,000 clones, around 90% found once. The CDR3 loop spans 15 amino acids. Trimming cost V 2 bases and J 6 bases; bases outside gene matches: 7. Looked up from germline, CDR1 is MNHNS and CDR2 is SASEGT. The chain is built from TRBV6-1 and TRBJ1-2, with 9 positions matching TRBD1. The sample taken for sequencing was PBMCs or T cells enriched from blood (not recorded which). This TCR was sampled from a woman between 40 and 55 years old with acute COVID-19. This CDR3 is CASSETRQGGDGYTF. CDR3 DNA sequence: TGTGCCAGCAGTGAAACCCGACAGGGGGGCGATGGCTACACCTTC.